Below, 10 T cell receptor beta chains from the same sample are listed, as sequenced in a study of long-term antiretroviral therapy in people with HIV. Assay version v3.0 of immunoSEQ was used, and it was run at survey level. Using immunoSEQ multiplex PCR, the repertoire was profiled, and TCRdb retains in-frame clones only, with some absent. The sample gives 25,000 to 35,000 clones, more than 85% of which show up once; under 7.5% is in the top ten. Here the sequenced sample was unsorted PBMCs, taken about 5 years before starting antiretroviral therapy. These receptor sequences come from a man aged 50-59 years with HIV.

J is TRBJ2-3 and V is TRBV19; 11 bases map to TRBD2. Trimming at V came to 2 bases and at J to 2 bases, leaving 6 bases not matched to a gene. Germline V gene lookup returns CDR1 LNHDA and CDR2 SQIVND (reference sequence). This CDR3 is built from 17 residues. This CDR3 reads CASSITVAGGSTDTQYF. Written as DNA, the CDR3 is TGTGCCAGTAGTATAACCGTAGCGGGAGGGTCCACAGATACGCAGTATTTT.

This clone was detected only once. The CDR3 reads CAISESRQRTDTQYF. The CDR3 DNA reads TGTGCCATCAGTGAGTCGCGACAGCGCACAGATACGCAGTATTTT. This chain joins TRBV10-3 and TRBJ2-3, with a possible D match to TRBD1 (5 bases). V gave up 0 bases and J gave up 1 base, with 8 bases separating them. This CDR3 spans 15 amino acids. From germline, CDR1 is ENHRY and CDR2 SYGVKD.

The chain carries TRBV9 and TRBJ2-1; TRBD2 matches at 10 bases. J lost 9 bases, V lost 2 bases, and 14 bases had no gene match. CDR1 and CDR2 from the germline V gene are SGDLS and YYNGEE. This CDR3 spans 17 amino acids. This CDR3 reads CASSVTLTSGSLGEQFF. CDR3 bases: TGTGCCAGCAGCGTGACCCTGACTAGCGGGTCGCTAGGTGAGCAGTTCTTC.

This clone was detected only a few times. The CDR3 loop is CASTQSRNTEAFF. CDR3 nucleotide sequence: TGTGCCAGCACCCAGAGTAGGAACACTGAAGCTTTCTTT. The genes are TRBV27 and TRBJ1-1, with D hard to call. Germline V gene data show CDR1 as MNHEY and CDR2 as SMNVEV (reference sequence). The CDR3 consists of 13 residues. The V end was cut by 7 bases, the J end by 1 base, with 10 bases between.

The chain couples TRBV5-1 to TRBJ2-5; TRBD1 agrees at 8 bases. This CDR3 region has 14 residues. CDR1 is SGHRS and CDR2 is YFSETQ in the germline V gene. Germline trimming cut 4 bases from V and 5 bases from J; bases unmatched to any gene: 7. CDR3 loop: CASSLDRVGETQYF. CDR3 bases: TGCGCCAGCAGCCTGGACAGGGTAGGGGAGACCCAGTACTTC.

The CDR3 coding sequence is TGTGCCAGCAGCGTAGTGGGCCAAAACTATGGCTACACCTTC. Translation: CASSVVGQNYGYTF. The chain links TRBV9 to TRBJ1-2; D not certain. This CDR3 has 14 amino acids. Trimming cost V 0 bases and J 2 bases, with 8 bases left between them. The germline gives CDR1 SGDLS, CDR2 YYNGEE.

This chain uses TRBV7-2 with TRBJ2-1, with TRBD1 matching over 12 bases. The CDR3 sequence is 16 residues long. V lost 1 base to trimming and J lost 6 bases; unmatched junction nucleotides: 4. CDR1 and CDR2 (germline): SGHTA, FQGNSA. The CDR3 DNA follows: TGTGCCAGCAGCTTAGTCCGGGACAGGGGGCTCAATGAGCAGTTCTTC. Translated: CASSLVRDRGLNEQFF.

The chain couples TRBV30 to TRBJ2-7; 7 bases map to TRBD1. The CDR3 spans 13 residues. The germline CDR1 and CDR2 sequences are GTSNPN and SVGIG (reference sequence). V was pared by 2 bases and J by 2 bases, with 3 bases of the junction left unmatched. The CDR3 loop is CAWSRQGPYEQYF. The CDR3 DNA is TGTGCCTGGAGTAGACAGGGACCCTACGAGCAGTACTTC.

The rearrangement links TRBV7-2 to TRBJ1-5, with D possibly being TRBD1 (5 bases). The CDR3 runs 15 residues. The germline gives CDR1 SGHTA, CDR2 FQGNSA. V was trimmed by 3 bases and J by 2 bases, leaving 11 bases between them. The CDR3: CASSLQGGGNQPQHF. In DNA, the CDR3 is TGTGCCAGCAGCTTGCAGGGAGGCGGCAATCAGCCCCAGCATTTT.

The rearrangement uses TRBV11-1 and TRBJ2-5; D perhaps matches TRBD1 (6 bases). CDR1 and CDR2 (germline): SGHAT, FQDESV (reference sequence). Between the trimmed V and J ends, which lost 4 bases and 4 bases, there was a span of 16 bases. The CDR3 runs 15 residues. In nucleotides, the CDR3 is TGTGCCAGCAGCTATCTTGGACAGCCGGGAGAGACCCAGTACTTC. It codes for CASSYLGQPGETQYF.